The following is a T cell receptor (beta chain) sequence with its context. Its target is unknown. One end of the junction does not line up with germline, which may come from a read error. Germline assignment: CDR1 MNHEY and CDR2 SVGAGI. The CDR3 totals 19 residues. MiXCR was run by TCRdb on the multiplex PCR reads, yielding one entry per CDR3 protein. The data contain around 250,000 distinct CDR3 sequences, less than 35% of them singletons. This sample is part of a study of breast tumors, draining lymph nodes, adjacent tissues. Study-level findings and limits: Tumor TCR diversity was below lymph nodes but above nontumor tissue. Data fit most tumor T cells coming from lymph node, expanding in tumor. Compared with basal-like, luminal-like tumors shared significantly more repertoire with nontumor tissue. The lymph node origin of tumor T cells was framed as consistent with a hypothesis, not demonstrated.

Breast cancer patients provided tissue from their axillary draining lymph nodes. The sequenced sample was axillary lymph node tissue. This TCR was sampled from a female donor with breast cancer. Some clones in this sample may be carry-over from other donors' samples. The genes are TRBV6-5 and TRBJ2-1; 12 bases line up with TRBD2. CDR3 sequence reads: CASSHSGLAGQSSYNEQFF. DNA of the CDR3: TGTGCCAGCAGTCACTCGGGACTAGCGGGTCAAAGCTCCTACAATGAGCAGTTCTTC.